Following are 9 T cell receptor beta chains from one sample sequenced in a study of cytomegalovirus exposure and HLA in healthy donors (TCRdb year 2017). The library was generated by the immunoSEQ multiplex PCR assay. For the multiplex PCR, a mixture combining 60 forward primers for TCR Vbeta segments and 13 reverse primers for TCR Jbeta segments was used. TCRdb took this table from immuneACCESS and kept in-frame rearrangements with V and J called. Such tables lack part of the clones; where checked against another copy, unresolved V genes explain under half of the gap, and the rest is unexplained. In all, the sample holds approximately 150,000 clones, and around 79% of those were seen once. The top ten clonotypes cover roughly 5.8% of the sample. The specimen was PBMCs. These receptors originate from a man in his forties in good health and CMV-seropositive.

The rearrangement links TRBV18 to TRBJ2-7; D not certain. V lost 3 bases to trimming and J lost 0 bases, with 3 bases between them. Germline CDR1 is KGHSH and CDR2 is LQKENI. The CDR3 runs to 12 residues. CDR3 protein: CASSPSSYEQYF. The DNA for the CDR3 is TGTGCCAGCTCACCTAGCTCCTACGAGCAGTACTTC.

This clone was found a few times. The V gene is TRBV30, the J gene TRBJ1-6; 10 bases align to TRBD1. In germline, CDR1 is GTSNPN, CDR2 SVGIG (reference sequence). The CDR3 is 13 residues long. J was trimmed by 7 bases and V by 8 bases; bases with no gene match: 5. CDR3 region: CAGTGAGNSPLHF. The CDR3 DNA reads TGTGCCGGGACAGGGGCCGGGAATTCACCCCTCCACTTT.

This rearrangement joins TRBV29-1 to TRBJ1-2; 9 nucleotides agree with TRBD1. The germline gives CDR1 SQVTM, CDR2 ANQGSEA. The CDR3 is 15 residues long. V lost 6 bases and J lost 5; bases outside the gene matches: 13. The CDR3: CSVPGTGPSFYGYTF. The CDR3 nucleotides are TGCAGCGTCCCTGGGACAGGGCCTTCGTTTTATGGCTACACCTTC. The variable domain in full, completed from reference TRBV29-1 and TRBJ1-2, reads SAVISQKPSRDICQRGTSLTIQCQVDSQVTMMFWYRQQPGQSLTLIATANQGSEATYESGFVIDKFPISRPNLTFSTLTVSNMSPEDSSIYLCSVPGTGPSFYGYTFGSGTRLTVV.

As for this clone: This same CDR3 is encoded by further DNA sequences in the sample. The chain is built from TRBV5-1 and TRBJ2-1, with 7 nucleotides matching TRBD1. Trimming removed 0 bases from V and 6 bases from J; junction bases left unmatched: 0. Germline V gene lookup returns CDR1 SGHRS and CDR2 YFSETQ. The CDR3 spans 13 residues. The CDR3 spells CASSLGQGNEQFF. In nucleotides, the CDR3 is TGCGCCAGCAGCTTGGGACAGGGCAATGAGCAGTTCTTC.

The rearrangement links TRBV6-5 to TRBJ2-4, with unresolved D. The CDR3 extends over 12 amino acids. Germline CDR1 and CDR2: MNHEY and SVGAGI. Trimming cost V 4 bases and J 8 bases, with 9 bases left between them. The CDR3 loop reads CASSSPSYIQYF. The CDR3 DNA follows: TGTGCCAGCAGTTCCCCTTCGTACATTCAGTACTTC.

The chain recombines TRBV7-3 with TRBJ2-5, with a weak D call TRBD2 (5 bases). In germline, CDR1 is SGHTA, CDR2 FQGTGA. This CDR3 contains 13 residues. Trimming shortened V by 7 bases and J by 5 bases, and 14 bases separated the two germline ends. The CDR3 is CASTSGRRETQYF. CDR3 in DNA: TGTGCCAGCACCTCGGGCAGGAGGGAGACCCAGTACTTC.

CDR3 sequence: CASSLADRAPPNEQYF. The CDR3 nucleotides read TGTGCCAGCAGCTTAGCTGACAGGGCACCTCCTAACGAGCAGTACTTC. V is TRBV11-3 and J is TRBJ2-7, with 7 bases aligning to TRBD1. The V gene's germline CDR1 is SGHNT and CDR2 YENEEA. CDR3 size: 16 residues. V lost 1 base to trimming and J lost 5 bases; unmatched junction nucleotides: 11.

This chain links TRBV11-3 with TRBJ2-1; 10 bases align to TRBD2. In germline, CDR1 is SGHNT, CDR2 YENEEA. The junction had 8 bases not matched to a gene; V was cut back by 5 bases and J by 7 bases. There are 15 residues in the CDR3. The DNA for the CDR3 is TGTGCCAGCAGCCCCAGGCTAGCGGGGGAGAATGAGCAGTTCTTC. Its protein product is CASSPRLAGENEQFF.

The chain recombines TRBV30 with TRBJ1-5; TRBD1 might be the D (6 bases). The V end was cut by 2 bases, the J end by 3 bases, with 14 bases between. The length of the CDR3 is 15 residues. Looked up from germline, CDR1 is GTSNPN and CDR2 is SVGIG (reference sequence). The CDR3 region has the DNA TGTGCCTGGAGTAAGGGGGGGGGCTTCAATCAGCCCCAGCATTTT. Its translation is CAWSKGGGFNQPQHF.